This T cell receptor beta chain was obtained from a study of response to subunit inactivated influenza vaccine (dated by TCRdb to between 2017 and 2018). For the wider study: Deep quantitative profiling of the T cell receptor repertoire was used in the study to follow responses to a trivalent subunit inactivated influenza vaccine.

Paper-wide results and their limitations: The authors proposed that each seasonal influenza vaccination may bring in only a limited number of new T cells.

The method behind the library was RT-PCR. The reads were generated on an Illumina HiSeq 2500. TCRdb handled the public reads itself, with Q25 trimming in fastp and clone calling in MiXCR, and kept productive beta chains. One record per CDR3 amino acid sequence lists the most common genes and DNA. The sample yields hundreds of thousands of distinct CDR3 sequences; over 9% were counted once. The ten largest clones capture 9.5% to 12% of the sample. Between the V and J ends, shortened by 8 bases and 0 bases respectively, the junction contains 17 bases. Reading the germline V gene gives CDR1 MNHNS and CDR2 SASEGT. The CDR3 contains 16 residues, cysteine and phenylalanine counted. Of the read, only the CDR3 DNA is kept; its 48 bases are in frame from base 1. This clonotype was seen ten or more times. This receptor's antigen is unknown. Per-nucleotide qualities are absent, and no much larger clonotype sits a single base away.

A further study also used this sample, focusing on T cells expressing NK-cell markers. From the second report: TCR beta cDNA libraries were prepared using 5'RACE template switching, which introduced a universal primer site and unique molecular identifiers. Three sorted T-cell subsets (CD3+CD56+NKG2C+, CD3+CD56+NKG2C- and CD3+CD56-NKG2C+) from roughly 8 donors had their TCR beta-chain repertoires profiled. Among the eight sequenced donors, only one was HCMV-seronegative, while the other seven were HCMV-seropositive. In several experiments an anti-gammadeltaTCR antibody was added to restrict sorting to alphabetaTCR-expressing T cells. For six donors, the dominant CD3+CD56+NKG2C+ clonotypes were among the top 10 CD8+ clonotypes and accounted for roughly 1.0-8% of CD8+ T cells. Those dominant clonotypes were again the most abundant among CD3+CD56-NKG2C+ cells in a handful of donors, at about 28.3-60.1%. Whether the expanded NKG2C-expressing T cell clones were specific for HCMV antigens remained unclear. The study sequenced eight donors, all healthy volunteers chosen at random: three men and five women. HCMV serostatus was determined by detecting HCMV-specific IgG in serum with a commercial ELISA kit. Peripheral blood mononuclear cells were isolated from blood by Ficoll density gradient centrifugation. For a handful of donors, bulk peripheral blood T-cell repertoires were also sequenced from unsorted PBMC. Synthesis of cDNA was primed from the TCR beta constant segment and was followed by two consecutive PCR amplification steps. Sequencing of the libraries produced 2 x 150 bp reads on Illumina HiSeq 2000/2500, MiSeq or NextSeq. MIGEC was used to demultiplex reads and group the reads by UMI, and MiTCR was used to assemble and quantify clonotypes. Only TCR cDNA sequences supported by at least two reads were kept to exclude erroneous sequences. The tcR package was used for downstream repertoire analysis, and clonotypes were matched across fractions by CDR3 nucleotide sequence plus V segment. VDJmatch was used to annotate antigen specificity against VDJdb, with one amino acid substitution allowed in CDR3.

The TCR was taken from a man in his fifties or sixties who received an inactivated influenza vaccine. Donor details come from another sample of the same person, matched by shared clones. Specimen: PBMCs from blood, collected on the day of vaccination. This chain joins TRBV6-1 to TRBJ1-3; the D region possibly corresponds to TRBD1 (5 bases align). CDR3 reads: CASRRRGAYSGNTIYF. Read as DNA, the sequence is TGTGCCAGCCGCCGGCGAGGGGCGTACTCTGGAAACACCATATATTTT.